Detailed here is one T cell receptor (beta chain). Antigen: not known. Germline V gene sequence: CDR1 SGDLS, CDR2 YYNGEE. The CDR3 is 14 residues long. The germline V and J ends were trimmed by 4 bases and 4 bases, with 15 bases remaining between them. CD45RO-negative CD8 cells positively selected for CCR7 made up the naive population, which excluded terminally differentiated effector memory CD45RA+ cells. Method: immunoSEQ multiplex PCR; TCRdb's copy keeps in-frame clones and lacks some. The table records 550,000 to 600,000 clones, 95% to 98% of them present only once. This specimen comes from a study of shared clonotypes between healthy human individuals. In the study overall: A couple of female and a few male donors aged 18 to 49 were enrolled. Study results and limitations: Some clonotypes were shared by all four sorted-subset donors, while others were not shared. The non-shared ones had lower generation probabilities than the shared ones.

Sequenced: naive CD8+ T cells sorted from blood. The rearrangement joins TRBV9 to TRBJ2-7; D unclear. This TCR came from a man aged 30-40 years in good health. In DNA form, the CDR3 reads TGTGCCAGCAGCCCCCGACCGGAACCGTACGAGCAGTACTTC. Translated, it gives CASSPRPEPYEQYF.